This record covers a single TCR beta chain. The antigen is undetermined. CDR3 length: 13 amino acids. CDR1 is LGHNA, CDR2 YSLEER, per germline. V was clipped by 1 base and J by 3 bases, with 5 bases between them. Profiled with immunoSEQ multiplex PCR; TCRdb holds only in-frame clones, not every one. The top ten clones hold over 8.5% of a sample with about 350,000 clones, 86% of them seen once. The data originate from a study of Ad26.COV2.S vaccination and SARS-CoV-2 variants. Turning to the study itself: By the intramuscular route, Ad26.COV2.S was given once, or twice 56 days apart. Notes on the study in general: Possibly, TCR breadth and depth analyses underestimated total T cell responses.

Treatment noted: about 20 received Ad26.COV2.S at low or high dose, single or two shots; roughly 5 received placebo; per-sample allocation not given. Each sample was drawn 63 days after the first injection (of vaccine or placebo). In Boston, an adult donor aged 18-55 years took part. The chain combines TRBV4-3 with TRBJ2-3; D not resolved. The input for sequencing was peripheral blood, taken in a trial of Ad26.COV2.S vaccine versus placebo. The receptor's source is a person aged 18-60 years who received the Ad26.COV2.S COVID-19 vaccine or a placebo. The CDR3, as DNA: TGCGCCAGCAGCCAAGTCTCAACAGATACGCAGTATTTT. Its protein product is CASSQVSTDTQYF.